This TCR beta chain was captured in a study of blood T cells in healthy people across ages. With a J-beta primer mix and a sample-barcoded 5' primer, a second PCR ran about 7 to 12 cycles. TCRdb re-called the 5' RACE reads with MiXCR, one entry per CDR3 protein. Here the sample spans 700,000 to 1,000,000 distinct CDR3 sequences, approximately 48% being singletons. The CDR3 is made up of 14 amino acids. CDR1 and CDR2 from the germline V gene are DFQATT and SNEGSKA (reference sequence). V was pared by 5 bases and J by 6 bases, with 10 bases of the junction left unmatched. The sequenced sample was blood. The chain recombines TRBV20-1 with TRBJ1-5; 7 bases line up with TRBD1. The clonotype comes from a man in his sixties in good health. The CDR3, as DNA: TGCAGTGCTCAGGGGGGGCAGGGCCCTCAGCCCCAGCATTTT. Translation gives CSAQGGQGPQPQHF.